What follows is one T cell receptor (beta chain) and its context. This specimen belongs to a study of blood T cell repertoires in COVID-19. Study-wide background: Specimens from acute and convalescent COVID-19 originated in the United States, Italy and Spain. Nucleic acid was either cDNA or gDNA, and it came from T cells, B-cell-depleted T cells, or PBMCs.

Germline V gene lookup returns CDR1 LNHDA and CDR2 SQIVND (reference sequence). The CDR3 contains 14 residues. The V end lost 3 bases, the J end lost 4 bases, and 12 bases lay between the germline ends. In the authors' workflow: Amplifying reference gene primers gave estimates of nucleated cell counts. Profiling relied on immunoSEQ multiplex PCR, and the TCRdb table lists in-frame clones only, not all of them. V, J and clone size are those of that table, while D and trimming were read from the DNA. In the table there are 140,000 or so clones, approximately 89% of which are singletons. The chain links TRBV19 to TRBJ1-1; D uncertain. The sequenced sample consisted of peripheral blood. The receptor's source is a human donor in a cohort sampled during active COVID-19. The CDR3 region is CASSIVVLGTEAFF. DNA for the CDR3: TGTGCCAGTAGTATTGTAGTTCTTGGCACTGAAGCTTTCTTT.